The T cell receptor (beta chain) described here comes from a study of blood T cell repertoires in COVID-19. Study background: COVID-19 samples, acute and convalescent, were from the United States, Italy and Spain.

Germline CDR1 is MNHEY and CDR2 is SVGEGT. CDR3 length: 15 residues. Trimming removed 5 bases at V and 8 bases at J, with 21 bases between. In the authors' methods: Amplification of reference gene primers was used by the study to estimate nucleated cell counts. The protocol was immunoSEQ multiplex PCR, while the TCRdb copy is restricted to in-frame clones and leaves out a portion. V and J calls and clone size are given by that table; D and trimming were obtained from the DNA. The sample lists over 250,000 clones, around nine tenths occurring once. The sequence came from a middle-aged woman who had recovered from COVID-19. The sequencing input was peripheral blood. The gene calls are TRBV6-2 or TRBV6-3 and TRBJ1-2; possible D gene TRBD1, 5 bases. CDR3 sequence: CASSPTPDILRGYTF. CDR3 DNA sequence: TGTGCCAGCAGTCCCACCCCGGACATCCTCCGGGGCTACACCTTC.